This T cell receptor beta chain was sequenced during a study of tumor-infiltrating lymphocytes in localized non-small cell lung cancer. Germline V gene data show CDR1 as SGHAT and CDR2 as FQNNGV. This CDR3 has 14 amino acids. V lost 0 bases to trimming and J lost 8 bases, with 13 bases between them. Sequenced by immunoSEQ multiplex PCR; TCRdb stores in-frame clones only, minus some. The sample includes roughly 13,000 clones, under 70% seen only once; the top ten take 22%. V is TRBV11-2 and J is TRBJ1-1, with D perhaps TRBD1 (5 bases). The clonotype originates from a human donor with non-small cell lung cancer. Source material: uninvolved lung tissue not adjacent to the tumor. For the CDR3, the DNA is TGTGCCAGCAGCTTAGAAGTTTTTGGGGGGGAAGCTTTCTTT. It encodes CASSLEVFGGEAFF.